This T cell receptor (beta chain) was captured in a study of T cell changes during pregnancy in multiple sclerosis. The V gene lost 5 bases and the J gene lost 5 bases, with 12 bases spanning the gap. The CDR3 has 13 residues. CDR1 and CDR2 from the germline V gene are LNHDA and SQIVND (reference sequence). Measured with immunoSEQ multiplex PCR; TCRdb has only the in-frame clones, and not every one. The table lists 30,000 to 35,000 clones, 90% of them singletons, with roughly 0.6% in the top ten. This sample comprised CD4+ T cells from peripheral blood mononuclear cells, obtained in the third trimester of pregnancy. The clonotype was recovered from a female donor in good health, enrolled as a control in a pregnancy study. The V call is TRBV19, the J call TRBJ1-1; the D is unclear. CDR3 sequence reads: CASSSGSKTEAFF. CDR3 DNA sequence: TGTGCCAGTAGTTCGGGAAGTAAGACTGAAGCTTTCTTT.